This T cell receptor (beta chain) was retrieved from a study of blood T cell repertoires in COVID-19 (TCRdb year 2020). Turning to the overall study: Collaborator samples came from the United States, Italy and Spain and covered acute and convalescent phases of COVID-19. The prospective study material was composed of cDNA or gDNA derived from T cells, B-cell-depleted T cells, or PBMCs. The dataset comprised deeply sampled blood TCRbeta repertoires from subjects exposed to, actively infected with, or recovered from COVID-19. The repertoires were released in a freely available public database intended as a resource for research on the immune response to SARS-CoV-2. The samples were drawn from the first 160 participants of the ongoing ImmuneRACE study and from some 1,300 subjects provided by 6 global collaborators. Sample metadata almost always included a de-identified subject ID, COVID-19 status, age in years and sex. Where HLA class I and class II types were available, the types were taken from metadata supplied by the sample provider, not from assay-based typing.

Concerning this clone itself: Its cognate antigen has yet to be identified. No much larger clone is present one base from it, and per-base qualities are unavailable.

TCRbeta CDR3 regions were amplified from genomic DNA using the immunoSEQ Assay, a bias-controlled multiplex PCR. On the authors' methods: The number of nucleated cells in each sample was estimated by amplification of reference gene primers within the assay. To quantify the absolute abundance of each unique TCRbeta CDR3 rearrangement, sequence reads were collapsed and filtered. Productive Simpson clonality was computed per sample as the square root of Simpson's diversity index over productive rearrangements. Not all clones reach the TCRdb copy of this immuneACCESS table, which keeps in-frame sequences only. Checked studies attribute under half of the gap to unresolved V genes and leave the rest unexplained. That table is the source of V, J and clone size, and D and trimming were worked out from the DNA. This sample has tens of thousands of clones in its table, and over 75% of those were observed once. Of the sample, approximately 15% falls within the top ten clones.

On the study overall, not on this receptor specifically: Clinical and demographic metadata were provided uncurated, with the amount varying by source and participant.

Each collaborating institution followed its own protocols to collect whole blood in K2EDTA tubes. For TCRbeta analysis, collaborators shipped samples as frozen whole blood, isolated PBMCs, or DNA extracted from either of those sample types. The source material was peripheral blood. The TCR sequence derives from a woman aged 60-75 years with active COVID-19.

The CDR3 region reads CASSQGGDQPQHF. In nucleotide form, the sequence is TGTGCCAGCTCACAAGGGGGGGATCAGCCCCAGCATTTT. This sequence uses TRBV18 and TRBJ1-5, and perhaps TRBD1 as D gene, on 6 matching bases. The junction carries 9 bases between V and J, which are trimmed by 4 bases and 5 bases respectively. The CDR3 holds 13 amino acids from the cysteine to the phenylalanine. Just CDR3 DNA is preserved here, 39 bases in frame from base 1. Via the germline V gene, CDR1 is KGHSH and CDR2 LQKENI.